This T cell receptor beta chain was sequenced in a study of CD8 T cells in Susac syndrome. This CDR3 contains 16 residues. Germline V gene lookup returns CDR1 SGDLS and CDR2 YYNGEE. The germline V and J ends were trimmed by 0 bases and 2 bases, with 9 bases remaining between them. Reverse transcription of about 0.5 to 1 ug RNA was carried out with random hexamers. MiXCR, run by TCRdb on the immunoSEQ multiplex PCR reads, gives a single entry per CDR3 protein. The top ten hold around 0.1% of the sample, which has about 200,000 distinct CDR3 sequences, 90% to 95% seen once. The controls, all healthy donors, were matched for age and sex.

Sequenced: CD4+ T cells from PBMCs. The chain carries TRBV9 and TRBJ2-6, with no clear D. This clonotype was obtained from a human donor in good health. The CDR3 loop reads CASSVGPLAGANVLTF. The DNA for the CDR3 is TGTGCCAGCAGCGTAGGACCCCTAGCTGGGGCCAACGTCCTGACTTTC.